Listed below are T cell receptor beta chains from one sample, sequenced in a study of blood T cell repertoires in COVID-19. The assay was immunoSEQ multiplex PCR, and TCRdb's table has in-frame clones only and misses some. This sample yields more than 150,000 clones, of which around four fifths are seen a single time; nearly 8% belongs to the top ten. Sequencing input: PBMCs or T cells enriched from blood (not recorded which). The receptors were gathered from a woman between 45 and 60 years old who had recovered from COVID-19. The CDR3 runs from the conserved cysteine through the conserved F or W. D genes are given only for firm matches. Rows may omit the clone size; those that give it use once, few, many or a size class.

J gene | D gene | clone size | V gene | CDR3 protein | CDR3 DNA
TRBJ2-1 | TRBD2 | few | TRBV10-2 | CASSVRIAGGDNEQFF | TGCGCCAGCAGTGTTAGGATAGCGGGGGGGGACAATGAGCAGTTCTTC
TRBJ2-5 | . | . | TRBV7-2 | CASSFSGQETQYF | TGTGCCAGCAGCTTCAGCGGCCAAGAGACCCAGTACTTC
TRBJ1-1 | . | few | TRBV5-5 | CASSPLGGLEAFF | TGTGCCAGCAGTCCTCTGGGTGGGCTGGAAGCTTTCTTT
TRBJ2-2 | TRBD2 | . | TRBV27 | CASSLLAGGNTGELFF | TGTGCCAGCAGTTTATTAGCGGGGGGGAACACCGGGGAGCTGTTTTTT
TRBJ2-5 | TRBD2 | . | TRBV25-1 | CASSRSLGEGETQYF | TGTGCCAGCAGTCGCTCACTAGGGGAGGGGGAGACCCAGTACTTC
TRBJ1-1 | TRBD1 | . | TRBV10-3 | CAIRGTGGYTEAFF | TGTGCCATCAGAGGGACAGGGGGTTACACTGAAGCTTTCTTT
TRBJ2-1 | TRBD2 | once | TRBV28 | CASSLSPGGRYNEQFF | TGTGCCAGCAGTCTTAGCCCGGGAGGGAGGTACAATGAGCAGTTCTTC
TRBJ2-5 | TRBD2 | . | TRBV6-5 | CASRGLAFGETQYF | TGTGCCAGCAGGGGACTAGCGTTTGGGGAGACCCAGTACTTC
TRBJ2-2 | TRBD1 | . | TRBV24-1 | CATSATTGYTGELFF | TGTGCCACCAGTGCCACGACAGGGTATACCGGGGAGCTGTTTTTT
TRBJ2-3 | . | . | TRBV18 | CASSRDRITSGSTDTQYF | TGTGCCAGCTCACGGGACAGGATAACTAGCGGGAGCACAGATACGCAGTATTTT
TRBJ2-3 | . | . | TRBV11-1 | CASSLDGGRSVQYF | TGTGCCAGCAGCTTAGACGGGGGGCGATCTGTGCAGTATTTT
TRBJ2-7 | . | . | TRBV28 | CASSFGLSYEQYF | TGTGCCAGCAGTTTCGGACTGTCCTACGAGCAGTACTTC
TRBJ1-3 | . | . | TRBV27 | CASSLSGGVNTIYF | TGTGCCAGCAGTTTATCGGGGGGGGTCAACACCATATATTTT
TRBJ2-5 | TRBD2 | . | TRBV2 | CASSLSSGGQETQYF | TGTGCCAGCAGCTTGAGTAGCGGGGGCCAAGAGACCCAGTACTTC
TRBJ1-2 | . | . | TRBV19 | CASSSQMGAALGYTF | TGTGCCAGTAGTAGTCAGATGGGCGCCGCCTTAGGCTACACCTTC
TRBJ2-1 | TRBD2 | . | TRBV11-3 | CASSPLGGGVNEQFF | TGTGCCAGCAGCCCCCTAGGCGGGGGGGTTAATGAGCAGTTCTTC
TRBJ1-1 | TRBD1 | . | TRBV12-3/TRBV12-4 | CASSQDRLDEAFF | TGTGCCAGCAGCCAGGACAGGCTGGATGAAGCTTTCTTT
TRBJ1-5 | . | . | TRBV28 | CASRERNQPQHF | TGTGCCAGCAGAGAGAGGAATCAGCCCCAGCATTTT
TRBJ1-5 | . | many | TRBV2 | CASKTQSNQPQHF | TGTGCCAGCAAGACACAGAGCAATCAGCCCCAGCATTTT
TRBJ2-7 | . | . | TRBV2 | CASSAQGSAYEQYF | TGTGCCAGCAGTGCTCAGGGATCCGCCTACGAGCAGTACTTC
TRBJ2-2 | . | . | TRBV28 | CASSSAGESLKTGELFF | TGTGCCAGCAGTTCTGCTGGGGAGAGTCTTAAGACCGGGGAGCTGTTTTTT
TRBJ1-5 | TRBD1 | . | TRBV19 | CASSGLSGTGPVHSNQPQHF | TGTGCCAGTAGTGGATTATCCGGGACAGGGCCCGTACATAGCAATCAGCCCCAGCATTTT